A selection of T cell receptor beta chains follows, all from one sample in a study of control samples from healthy donors and cancer patients. Sequencing used immunoSEQ multiplex PCR; TCRdb keeps in-frame clones, though not all of them. This sample has around 140,000 clones, with around 90% found just once. The specimen sequenced was blood. These receptors were collected from a man aged 35-49 years in good health. CDR3s include the opening cysteine and the closing phenylalanine or tryptophan. D genes are given only for firm matches. Clone size is not always given. Where it is, it says once, few, many or a class for expanded clones.

d_gene: NA
abundance: NA
j_gene: TRBJ1-1
v_gene: TRBV27
CDR3nt: TGTGCCAGCAGGACCCGGCGGGGGAACACTGAAGCTTTCTTT
CDR3aa: CASRTRRGNTEAFF

d_gene: NA
abundance: NA
j_gene: TRBJ2-1
v_gene: TRBV5-6
CDR3nt: TGTGCCAGCAGCTTGGATCCGGATGATGAGCAGTTCTTC
CDR3aa: CASSLDPDDEQFF

d_gene: TRBD1
abundance: NA
j_gene: TRBJ1-2
v_gene: TRBV6-6
CDR3nt: TGTGCCAGCAGTTGGACAGGGATTCCTAACTATGGCTACACCTTC
CDR3aa: CASSWTGIPNYGYTF

d_gene: TRBD1
abundance: NA
j_gene: TRBJ1-1
v_gene: TRBV3-1/TRBV3-2
CDR3nt: TGTGCCAGCAGCCAAGAGACAGGGGGCACTGAAGCTTTCTTT
CDR3aa: CASSQETGGTEAFF

d_gene: NA
abundance: NA
j_gene: TRBJ2-5
v_gene: TRBV2
CDR3nt: TGTGCCAGCAGCTACAATTACCAAGAGACCCAGTACTTC
CDR3aa: CASSYNYQETQYF

d_gene: TRBD2
abundance: NA
j_gene: TRBJ2-3
v_gene: TRBV7-3
CDR3nt: TGTGCCAGCAGCCGAGGACTAGCGGGGGGGCCTCGCACAGATACGCAGTATTTT
CDR3aa: CASSRGLAGGPRTDTQYF

d_gene: NA
abundance: NA
j_gene: TRBJ2-7
v_gene: TRBV27
CDR3nt: TGTGCCAGCAGTTTATCAACAGGGAATCGCGAGCAGTACTTC
CDR3aa: CASSLSTGNREQYF

d_gene: NA
abundance: NA
j_gene: TRBJ1-5
v_gene: TRBV5-3
CDR3nt: TGTGCCAGATCGTCTAATCAGGGGTGTGAAAATCAGCCCCAGCATTTT
CDR3aa: CARSSNQGCENQPQHF

d_gene: TRBD2
abundance: NA
j_gene: TRBJ2-2
v_gene: TRBV18
CDR3nt: TGTGCCAGCTCACATAAGACTAGCGGGGGAAACACCGGGGAGCTGTTTTTT
CDR3aa: CASSHKTSGGNTGELFF

d_gene: TRBD2
abundance: once
j_gene: TRBJ2-3
v_gene: TRBV28
CDR3nt: TGTGCCAGCAGTTTGAAGCGGGGGTCGCAGTATTTT
CDR3aa: CASSLKRGSQYF

d_gene: NA
abundance: NA
j_gene: TRBJ2-7
v_gene: TRBV3-1/TRBV3-2
CDR3nt: TGTGCCAGCAGCCAAGATCACACCGCGTTGGGCTACGAGCAGTACTTC
CDR3aa: CASSQDHTALGYEQYF

d_gene: NA
abundance: NA
j_gene: TRBJ2-7
v_gene: TRBV9
CDR3nt: TGTGCCAGCAGCCCGACCCGGACAGGCGGGAGGTCTCACGAGCAGTACTTC
CDR3aa: CASSPTRTGGRSHEQYF

d_gene: NA
abundance: NA
j_gene: TRBJ2-7
v_gene: TRBV11-1
CDR3nt: TGTGCCAGCAGCTCATCAGGTATGGCGTTTTCAGGCGAGCAGTACTTC
CDR3aa: CASSSSGMAFSGEQYF

d_gene: TRBD1
abundance: NA
j_gene: TRBJ1-5
v_gene: TRBV7-6
CDR3nt: TGTGCCAGCAGCCCTACAGGGGGCTATCAGCCCCAGCATTTT
CDR3aa: CASSPTGGYQPQHF

d_gene: NA
abundance: NA
j_gene: TRBJ2-3
v_gene: TRBV9
CDR3nt: TGTGCCAGCAGCGTAGGTGGGGGCCAGGGACGAAATACGCAGTATTTT
CDR3aa: CASSVGGGQGRNTQYF

d_gene: NA
abundance: NA
j_gene: TRBJ2-3
v_gene: TRBV15
CDR3nt: TGTGCCACCAGCAGAGGAACAGGAGCGGGCCCCACAGATACGCAGTATTTT
CDR3aa: CATSRGTGAGPTDTQYF

d_gene: NA
abundance: NA
j_gene: TRBJ2-7
v_gene: TRBV11-2
CDR3nt: TGTGCCAGCAGCCCAACTAACCCCCCGAAAGGCGAGCAGTACTTC
CDR3aa: CASSPTNPPKGEQYF

d_gene: TRBD1
abundance: NA
j_gene: TRBJ1-1
v_gene: TRBV7-2
CDR3nt: TGTGCCAGCAGCGGACAGGGTTTCACTGAAGCTTTCTTT
CDR3aa: CASSGQGFTEAFF

d_gene: NA
abundance: NA
j_gene: TRBJ1-3
v_gene: TRBV5-4
CDR3nt: TGTGCCAGCAGCCGGGGCAGCCCCGGAAACACCATATATTTT
CDR3aa: CASSRGSPGNTIYF

d_gene: TRBD1
abundance: NA
j_gene: TRBJ1-2
v_gene: TRBV3-1/TRBV3-2
CDR3nt: TGTGCCAGCAGCAGAGGACAGGGGAACGGCTACACCTTC
CDR3aa: CASSRGQGNGYTF

d_gene: NA
abundance: NA
j_gene: TRBJ2-7
v_gene: TRBV4-1
CDR3nt: TGCGCCAGCAGCCCGACTCCCGGGTTGGACGAGCAGTACTTC
CDR3aa: CASSPTPGLDEQYF

d_gene: TRBD1
abundance: NA
j_gene: TRBJ2-6
v_gene: TRBV5-5
CDR3nt: TGTGCCAGCAGCCTAAAGGACAGGGGATCTGGGGCCAACGTCCTGACTTTC
CDR3aa: CASSLKDRGSGANVLTF

d_gene: TRBD2
abundance: NA
j_gene: TRBJ2-3
v_gene: TRBV3-1/TRBV3-2
CDR3nt: TGTGCCAGCAGCCAAGGGACTAGCGGGGGGTGGGATACGCAGTATTTT
CDR3aa: CASSQGTSGGWDTQYF

d_gene: NA
abundance: NA
j_gene: TRBJ1-2
v_gene: TRBV6-1
CDR3nt: TGTGCCAGCAGTGAAGGGGCTGGTACCTATGGCTACACCTTC
CDR3aa: CASSEGAGTYGYTF

d_gene: NA
abundance: NA
j_gene: TRBJ1-5
v_gene: TRBV19
CDR3nt: TGTGCCAGTAGTATAGACACCCAGCCCCAGCATTTT
CDR3aa: CASSIDTQPQHF

d_gene: TRBD1
abundance: NA
j_gene: TRBJ1-2
v_gene: TRBV28
CDR3nt: TGTGCCAGCAGGGACCCCCAGGGGGGTAACTATGGCTACACCTTC
CDR3aa: CASRDPQGGNYGYTF

d_gene: NA
abundance: NA
j_gene: TRBJ2-4
v_gene: TRBV3-1/TRBV3-2
CDR3nt: TGTGCCAGCAGCCGTAAGGCCAAAAACATTCAGTACTTC
CDR3aa: CASSRKAKNIQYF

d_gene: TRBD1
abundance: NA
j_gene: TRBJ1-2
v_gene: TRBV20-1
CDR3nt: TGCAGTGCTAGTGACACGGGACAGGGGATCTATGGCTACACCTTC
CDR3aa: CSASDTGQGIYGYTF

d_gene: NA
abundance: few
j_gene: TRBJ1-2
v_gene: TRBV2
CDR3nt: TGTGCCAGCAGGAATCCGGGACTCATAAACTATGGCTACACCTTC
CDR3aa: CASRNPGLINYGYTF

d_gene: NA
abundance: once
j_gene: TRBJ2-2
v_gene: TRBV19
CDR3nt: TGTGCCAGTAGTATAAGCCGAAGGACCGGGGAGCTGTTTTTT
CDR3aa: CASSISRRTGELFF

d_gene: NA
abundance: NA
j_gene: TRBJ2-1
v_gene: TRBV1
CDR3nt: TGCACCAGCAGCCAATCGCCGGGGGGGCACGATGAGCAGTTCTTC
CDR3aa: CTSSQSPGGHDEQFF

d_gene: NA
abundance: once
j_gene: TRBJ1-6
v_gene: TRBV27
CDR3nt: TGTGCCAGCAGGGGTAGCCCCAAATTGGACTATAATTCACCCCTCCACTTT
CDR3aa: CASRGSPKLDYNSPLHF

d_gene: NA
abundance: NA
j_gene: TRBJ2-5
v_gene: TRBV18
CDR3nt: TGTGCCAGCTCACTTAACCCCGGGAGAGAAGGGACCCAGTACTTC
CDR3aa: CASSLNPGREGTQYF

d_gene: TRBD1
abundance: once
j_gene: TRBJ1-5
v_gene: TRBV12-3/TRBV12-4
CDR3nt: TGTGCCAGCAGCGAGGGACAGTATCAGCCCCAGCATTTT
CDR3aa: CASSEGQYQPQHF